This TCR beta chain was profiled in a study of beta chain features in type 1 diabetes. Expressed TCRB transcripts were sequenced after all isolated RNA was converted to cDNA. The average output of naive, central memory and regulatory T cell samples was about 3.3 million reads. Profiled with immunoSEQ multiplex PCR; TCRdb holds only in-frame clones, not every one. Of some 640,000 clones detected, about 14% appear once; the ten largest clones hold 0.035% to 0.045%. Study outcomes and limitations: In these data, an HLA type influence on TCRB rearrangement remained unresolved. In all four CD4+ subsets, TCRB CDR3 length was significantly, moderately reduced in type 1 diabetes. Patients' naive, central memory and Treg TCRB repertoires seemed closer to one another than those of healthy donors.

Sorted CD4+ subsets: naive, central memory, regulatory, stem cell-like memory (CD45RO/CCR7/CD25/CD127/CD95/CD27 panel). In this sample, this clone turned up a few times. The antigen is unknown. The TCR was taken from a young man with type 1 diabetes. Sequencing was carried out using naive CD4+ T cells from blood.

Here the CDR3 DNA reads TGTGCCTGGAGTTCCGGGACAGTAGGCTCACCCCTCCACTTT. It is translated as CAWSSGTVGSPLHF. The chain joins TRBV30 to TRBJ1-6; TRBD1 matches at 7 bases. V was pared by 2 bases and J by 10 bases, with 8 bases of the junction left unmatched. Looked up from germline, CDR1 is GTSNPN and CDR2 is SVGIG (reference sequence). CDR3 length equals 14 residues.